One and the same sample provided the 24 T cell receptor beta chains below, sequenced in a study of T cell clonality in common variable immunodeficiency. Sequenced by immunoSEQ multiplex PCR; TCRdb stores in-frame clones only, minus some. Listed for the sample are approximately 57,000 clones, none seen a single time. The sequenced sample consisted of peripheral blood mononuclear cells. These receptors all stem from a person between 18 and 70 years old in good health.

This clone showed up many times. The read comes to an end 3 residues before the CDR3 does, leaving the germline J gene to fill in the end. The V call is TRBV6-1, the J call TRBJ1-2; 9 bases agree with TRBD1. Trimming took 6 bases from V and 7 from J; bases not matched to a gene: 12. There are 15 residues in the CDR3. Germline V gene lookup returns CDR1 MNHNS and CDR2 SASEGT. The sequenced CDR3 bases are TGTGCCAGCAGAGAAAACACAGGGGGCGCGGGTGGC. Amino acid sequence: CASRENTGGAGG. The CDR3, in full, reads CASRENTGGAGGYTF.

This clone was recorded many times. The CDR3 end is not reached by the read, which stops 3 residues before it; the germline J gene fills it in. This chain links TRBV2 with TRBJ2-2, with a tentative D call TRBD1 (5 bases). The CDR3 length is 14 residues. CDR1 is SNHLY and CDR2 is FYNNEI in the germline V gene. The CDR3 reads CASSPPSGANVLFF. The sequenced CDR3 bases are TGTGCCAGCAGTCCCCCCTCTGGGGCCAACGTG. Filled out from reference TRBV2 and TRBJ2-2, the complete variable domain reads EPEVTQTPSHQVTQMGQEVILRCVPISNHLYFYWYRQILGQKVEFLVSFYNNEISEKSEIFDDQFSVERPDGSNFTLKIRSTKLEDSAMYFCASSPPSGANVLFFGEGSRLTVL.

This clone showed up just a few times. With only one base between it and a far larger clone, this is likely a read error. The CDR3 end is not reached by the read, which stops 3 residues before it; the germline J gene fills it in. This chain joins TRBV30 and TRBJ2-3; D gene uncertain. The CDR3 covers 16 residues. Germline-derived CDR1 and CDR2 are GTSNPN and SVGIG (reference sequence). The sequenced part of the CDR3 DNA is TGTGCCTCGAGTGATTCGGCGGATGCGGTTTTTGGTACG. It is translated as CASSDSADAVFGT. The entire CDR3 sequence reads CASSDSADAVFGTQYF. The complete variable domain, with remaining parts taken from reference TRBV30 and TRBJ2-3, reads SQTIHQWPATLVQPVGSPLSLECTVEGTSNPNLYWYRQAAGRGLQLLFYSVGIGQISSEVPQNLSASRPQDRQFILSSKKLLLSDSGFYLCASSDSADAVFGTQYFGPGTRLTVL.

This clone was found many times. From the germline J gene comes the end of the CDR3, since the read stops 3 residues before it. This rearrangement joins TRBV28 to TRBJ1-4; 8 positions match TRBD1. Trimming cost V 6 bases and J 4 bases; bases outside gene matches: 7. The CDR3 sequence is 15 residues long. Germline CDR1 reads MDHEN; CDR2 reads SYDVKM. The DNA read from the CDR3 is TGTGCCAGCAGACCTCCAGGGGGCAGTAATGAAAAA. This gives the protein CASRPPGGSNEK. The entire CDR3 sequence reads CASRPPGGSNEKLFF.

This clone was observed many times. CDR3 bases read: TGCGCCAGCAGCTTACGGGGGGGGAGTAATGAG. Translating it yields CASSLRGGSNE. The whole CDR3 sequence is CASSLRGGSNEQFF. This chain joins TRBV5-1 and TRBJ2-1, with TRBD2 identical over 8 bases. The read ends 3 residues before the CDR3 terminus; that terminus is restored from the germline J gene. The CDR3 sequence is 14 residues long. Unmatched junction bases numbered 5, after V lost 2 bases and J lost 7 bases. The germline CDR1 and CDR2 sequences are SGHRS and YFSETQ.

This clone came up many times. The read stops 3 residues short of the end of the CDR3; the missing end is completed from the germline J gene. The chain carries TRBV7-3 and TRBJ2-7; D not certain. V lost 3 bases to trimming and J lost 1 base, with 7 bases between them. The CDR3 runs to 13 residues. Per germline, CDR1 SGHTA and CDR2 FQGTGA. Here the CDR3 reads CASSFGGSYEQYF. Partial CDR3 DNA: TGTGCCAGCAGCTTCGGCGGATCCTACGAG.

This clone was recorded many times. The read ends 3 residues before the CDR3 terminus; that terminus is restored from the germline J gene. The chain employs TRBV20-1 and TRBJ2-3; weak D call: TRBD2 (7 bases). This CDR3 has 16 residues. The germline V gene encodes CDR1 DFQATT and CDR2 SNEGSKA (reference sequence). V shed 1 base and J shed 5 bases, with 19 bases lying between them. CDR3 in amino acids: CSARVGGASSRDTQYF. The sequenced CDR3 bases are TGCAGTGCTAGAGTGGGGGGGGCTAGCTCGAGAGATACG.

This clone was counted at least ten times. The covered CDR3 bases are TGCGCCAGCCGAGGGGTCAGCTCCTATAATTCACCC. Amino acids: CASRGVSSYNSP. The entire CDR3 is CASRGVSSYNSPLHF. The chain is built from TRBV5-1 and TRBJ1-6; D perhaps matches TRBD1 (5 bases). The read ends 3 residues shy of where the CDR3 ends; the end is completed using the germline J gene. CDR1 and CDR2 from the germline V gene are SGHRS and YFSETQ. V lost 7 bases to trimming and J lost 0 bases, with 11 bases between them. The CDR3 spans 15 residues.

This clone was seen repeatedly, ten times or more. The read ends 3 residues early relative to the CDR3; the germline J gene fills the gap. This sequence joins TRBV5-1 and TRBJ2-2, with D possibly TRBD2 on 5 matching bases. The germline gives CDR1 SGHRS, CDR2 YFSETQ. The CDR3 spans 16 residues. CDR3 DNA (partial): TGCGCCAGCAGTCCCGGGCACGGGGTTAATAATGAAAAG. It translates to CASSPGHGVNNEK. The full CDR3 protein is CASSPGHGVNNEKLFF.

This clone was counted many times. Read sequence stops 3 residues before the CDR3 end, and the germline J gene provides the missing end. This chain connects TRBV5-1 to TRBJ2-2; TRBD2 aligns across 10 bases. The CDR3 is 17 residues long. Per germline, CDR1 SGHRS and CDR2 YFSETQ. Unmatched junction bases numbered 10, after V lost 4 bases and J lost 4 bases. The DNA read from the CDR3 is TGCGCCAGCAGCGTCGGGTCTAGCGGGAGAATCACCGGGGAG. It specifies CASSVGSSGRITGE. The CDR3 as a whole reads CASSVGSSGRITGELFF.

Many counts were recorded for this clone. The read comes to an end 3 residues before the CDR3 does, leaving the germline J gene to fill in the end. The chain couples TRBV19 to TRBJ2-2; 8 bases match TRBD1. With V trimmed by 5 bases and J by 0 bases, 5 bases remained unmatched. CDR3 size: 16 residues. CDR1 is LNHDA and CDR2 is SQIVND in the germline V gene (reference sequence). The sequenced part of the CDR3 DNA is TGTGCCAGTAGTTCCCGGACAGGGACGAACACCGGGGAG. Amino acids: CASSSRTGTNTGE. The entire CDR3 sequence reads CASSSRTGTNTGELFF.

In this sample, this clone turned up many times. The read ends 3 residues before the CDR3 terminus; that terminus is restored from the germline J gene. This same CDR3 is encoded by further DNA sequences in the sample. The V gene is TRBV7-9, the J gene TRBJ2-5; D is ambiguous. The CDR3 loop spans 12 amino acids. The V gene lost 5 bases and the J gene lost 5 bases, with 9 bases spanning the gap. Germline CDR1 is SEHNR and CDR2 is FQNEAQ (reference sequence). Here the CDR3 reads CASSVIGETQYF. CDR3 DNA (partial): TGTGCCAGCAGCGTAATCGGGGAGACC. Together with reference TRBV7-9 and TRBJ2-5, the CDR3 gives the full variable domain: DTGVSQNPRHKITKRGQNVTFRCDPISEHNRLYWYRQTLGQGPEFLTYFQNEAQLEKSRLLSDRFSAERPKGSFSTLEIQRTEQGDSAMYLCASSVIGETQYFGPGTRLLVL.

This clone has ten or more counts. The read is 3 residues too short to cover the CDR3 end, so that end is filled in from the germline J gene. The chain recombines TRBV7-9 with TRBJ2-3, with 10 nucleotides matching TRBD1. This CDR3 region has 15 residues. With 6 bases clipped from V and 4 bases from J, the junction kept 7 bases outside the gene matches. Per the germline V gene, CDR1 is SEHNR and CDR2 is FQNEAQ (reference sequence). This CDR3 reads CASSPGTGESDTQYF. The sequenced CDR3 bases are TGTGCCAGCAGTCCCGGGACAGGGGAGTCAGATACG.

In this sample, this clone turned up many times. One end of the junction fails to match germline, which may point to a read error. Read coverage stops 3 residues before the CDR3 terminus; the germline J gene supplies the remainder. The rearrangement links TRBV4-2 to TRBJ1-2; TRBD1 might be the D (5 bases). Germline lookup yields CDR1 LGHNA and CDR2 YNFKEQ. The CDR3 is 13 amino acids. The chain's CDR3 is CASSHRGGGGYTF. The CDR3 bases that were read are TGCGCCAGCAGCCACCGAGGCGGGGGTGGC.

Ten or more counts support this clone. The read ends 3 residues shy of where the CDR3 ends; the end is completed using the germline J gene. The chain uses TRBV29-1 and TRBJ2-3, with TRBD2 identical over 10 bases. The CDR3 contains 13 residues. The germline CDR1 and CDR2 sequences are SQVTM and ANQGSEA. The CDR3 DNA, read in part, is TGCAGCGTTGAATGGCTAGCGGGGGAGACG. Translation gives CSVEWLAGET. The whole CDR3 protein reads CSVEWLAGETQYF.

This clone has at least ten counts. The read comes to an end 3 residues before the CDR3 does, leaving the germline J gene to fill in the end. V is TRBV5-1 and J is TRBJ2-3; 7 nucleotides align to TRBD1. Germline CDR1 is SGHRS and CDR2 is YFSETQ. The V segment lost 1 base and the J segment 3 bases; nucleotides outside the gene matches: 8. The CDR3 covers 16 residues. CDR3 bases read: TGCGCCAGCAGCTTGATCCAGGGCAGGGGGACAGATACG. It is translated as CASSLIQGRGTDT. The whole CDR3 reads CASSLIQGRGTDTQYF.

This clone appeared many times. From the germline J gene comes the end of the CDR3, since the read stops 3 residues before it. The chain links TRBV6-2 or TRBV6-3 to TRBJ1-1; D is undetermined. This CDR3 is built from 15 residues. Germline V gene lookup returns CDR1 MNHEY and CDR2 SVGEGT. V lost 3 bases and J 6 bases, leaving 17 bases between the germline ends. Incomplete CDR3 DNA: TGTGCCAGCAGTTATATTAGGGTAATGAAGCCTGAA. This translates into CASSYIRVMKPE. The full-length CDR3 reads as CASSYIRVMKPEAFF.

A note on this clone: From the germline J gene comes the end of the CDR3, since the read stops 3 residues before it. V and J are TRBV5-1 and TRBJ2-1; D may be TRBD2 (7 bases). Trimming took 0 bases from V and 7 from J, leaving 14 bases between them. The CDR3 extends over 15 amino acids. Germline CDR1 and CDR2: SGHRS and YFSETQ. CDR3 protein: CASSLEGGEVNEQFF. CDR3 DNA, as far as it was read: TGCGCCAGCAGCTTGGAGGGGGGGGAGGTAAATGAG.

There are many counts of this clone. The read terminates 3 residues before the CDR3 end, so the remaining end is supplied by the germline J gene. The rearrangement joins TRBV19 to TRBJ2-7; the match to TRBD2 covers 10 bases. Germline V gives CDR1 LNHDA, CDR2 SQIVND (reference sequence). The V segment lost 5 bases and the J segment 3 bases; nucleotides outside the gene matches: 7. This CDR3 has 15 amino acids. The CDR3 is CASSAPSSGSYEQYF. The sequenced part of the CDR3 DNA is TGTGCCAGTAGTGCCCCCTCTAGCGGGAGCTACGAG.

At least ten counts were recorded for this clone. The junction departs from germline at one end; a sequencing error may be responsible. CDR3 DNA (partial): TGTGCCAGCAGCGCAGGGGGCACAGATGCG. This encodes CASSAGGTDA. The full CDR3 reads CASSAGGTDAQYF. The V call is TRBV5-4, the J call TRBJ2-3, with 8 positions matching TRBD1. The CDR3 goes on 3 residues after the read ends, and that part is filled in from the germline J gene. The CDR3 loop spans 13 amino acids. The V gene's germline CDR1 is SGHNT and CDR2 YYREEE (reference sequence).

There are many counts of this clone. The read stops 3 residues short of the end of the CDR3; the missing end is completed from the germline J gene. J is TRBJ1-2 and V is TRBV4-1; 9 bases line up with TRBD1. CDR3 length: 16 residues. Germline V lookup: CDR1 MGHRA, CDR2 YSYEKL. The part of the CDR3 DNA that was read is TGCGCCAGCAGCCTTTTAACCGACAGGGGGAGTAACGGC. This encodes CASSLLTDRGSNG. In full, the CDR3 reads CASSLLTDRGSNGYTF.

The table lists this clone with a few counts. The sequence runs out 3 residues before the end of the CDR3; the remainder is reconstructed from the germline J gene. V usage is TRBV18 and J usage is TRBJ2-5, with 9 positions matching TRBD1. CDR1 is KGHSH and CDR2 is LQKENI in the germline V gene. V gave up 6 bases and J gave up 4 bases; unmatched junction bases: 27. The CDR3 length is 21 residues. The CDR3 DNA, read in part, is TGTGCCAGCTCCCCGGCCTTACGGGACAGGGAGGAAGCCCAACTCGGAGAGACC. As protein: CASSPALRDREEAQLGET. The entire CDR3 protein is CASSPALRDREEAQLGETQYF.

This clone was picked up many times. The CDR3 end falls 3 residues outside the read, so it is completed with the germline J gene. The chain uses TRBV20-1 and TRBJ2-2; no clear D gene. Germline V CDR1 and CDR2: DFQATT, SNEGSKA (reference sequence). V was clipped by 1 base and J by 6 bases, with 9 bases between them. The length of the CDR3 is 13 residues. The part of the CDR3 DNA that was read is TGCAGTGCTAGAGGACTTATGGCCGGGGAG. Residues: CSARGLMAGE. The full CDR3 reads CSARGLMAGELFF.

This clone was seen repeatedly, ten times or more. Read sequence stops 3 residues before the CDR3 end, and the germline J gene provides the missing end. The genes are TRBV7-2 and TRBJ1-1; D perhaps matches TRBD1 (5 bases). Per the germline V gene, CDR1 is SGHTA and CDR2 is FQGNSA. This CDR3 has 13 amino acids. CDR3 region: CASSLAGGGGAFF. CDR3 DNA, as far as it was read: TGTGCCAGCAGCTTAGCGGGGGGAGGTGGG.